The clone carrying this T cell receptor beta chain was observed a handful of times. Its target is not known. TCRdb re-derived calls from the RACE reads in MiXCR, one entry per CDR3 protein. This table holds 70,000 to 80,000 distinct CDR3 sequences, 32% found once. The time point is: patch test 1, 2 weeks after DPC sensitization. Treatment indicated: therapeutic diphenylcyclopropenone sensitization with weekly scalp DPC. Donation of samples came from alopecia patients who were 18 to 70 years old and suitable for DPC. These data belong to a study of human T cells and chemical hapten exposure. Study-level points and caveats: With DPC sensitization, TCRs exceeding 1 in 1000 frequency showed no change.

The germline V gene encodes CDR1 SGHTA and CDR2 FQGNSA. This CDR3 has 14 amino acids. V lost 5 bases, J lost 10 bases, and 15 bases lay in between. The TCR was taken from a man aged 35-49 years with alopecia areata. Some clones in this sample may be carry-over from other donors' samples. The source was whole blood, collected in connection with sensitization to the hapten diphenylcyclopropenone (DPC). This chain joins TRBV7-2 and TRBJ1-6; TRBD1 is a possible D gene (6 bases). CDR3 DNA sequence: TGTGCCAGCAGCCTAACAGGGATCGGATCACCCCTCCACTTT. Its protein is CASSLTGIGSPLHF.